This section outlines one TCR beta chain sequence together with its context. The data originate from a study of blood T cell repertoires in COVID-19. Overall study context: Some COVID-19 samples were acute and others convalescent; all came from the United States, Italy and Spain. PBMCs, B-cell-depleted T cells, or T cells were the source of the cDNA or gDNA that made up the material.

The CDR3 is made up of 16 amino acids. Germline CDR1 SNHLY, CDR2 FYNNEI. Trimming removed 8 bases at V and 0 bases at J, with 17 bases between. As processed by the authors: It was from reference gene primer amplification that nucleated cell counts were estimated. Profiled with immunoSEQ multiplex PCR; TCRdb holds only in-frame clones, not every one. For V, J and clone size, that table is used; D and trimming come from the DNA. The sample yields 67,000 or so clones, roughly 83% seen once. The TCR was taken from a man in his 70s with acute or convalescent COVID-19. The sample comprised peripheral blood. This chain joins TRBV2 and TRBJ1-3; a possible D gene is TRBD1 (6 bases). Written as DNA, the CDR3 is TGTGCCAGCGCTCAAAACCAGGGGAGCTCTGGAAACACCATATATTTT. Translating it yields CASAQNQGSSGNTIYF.